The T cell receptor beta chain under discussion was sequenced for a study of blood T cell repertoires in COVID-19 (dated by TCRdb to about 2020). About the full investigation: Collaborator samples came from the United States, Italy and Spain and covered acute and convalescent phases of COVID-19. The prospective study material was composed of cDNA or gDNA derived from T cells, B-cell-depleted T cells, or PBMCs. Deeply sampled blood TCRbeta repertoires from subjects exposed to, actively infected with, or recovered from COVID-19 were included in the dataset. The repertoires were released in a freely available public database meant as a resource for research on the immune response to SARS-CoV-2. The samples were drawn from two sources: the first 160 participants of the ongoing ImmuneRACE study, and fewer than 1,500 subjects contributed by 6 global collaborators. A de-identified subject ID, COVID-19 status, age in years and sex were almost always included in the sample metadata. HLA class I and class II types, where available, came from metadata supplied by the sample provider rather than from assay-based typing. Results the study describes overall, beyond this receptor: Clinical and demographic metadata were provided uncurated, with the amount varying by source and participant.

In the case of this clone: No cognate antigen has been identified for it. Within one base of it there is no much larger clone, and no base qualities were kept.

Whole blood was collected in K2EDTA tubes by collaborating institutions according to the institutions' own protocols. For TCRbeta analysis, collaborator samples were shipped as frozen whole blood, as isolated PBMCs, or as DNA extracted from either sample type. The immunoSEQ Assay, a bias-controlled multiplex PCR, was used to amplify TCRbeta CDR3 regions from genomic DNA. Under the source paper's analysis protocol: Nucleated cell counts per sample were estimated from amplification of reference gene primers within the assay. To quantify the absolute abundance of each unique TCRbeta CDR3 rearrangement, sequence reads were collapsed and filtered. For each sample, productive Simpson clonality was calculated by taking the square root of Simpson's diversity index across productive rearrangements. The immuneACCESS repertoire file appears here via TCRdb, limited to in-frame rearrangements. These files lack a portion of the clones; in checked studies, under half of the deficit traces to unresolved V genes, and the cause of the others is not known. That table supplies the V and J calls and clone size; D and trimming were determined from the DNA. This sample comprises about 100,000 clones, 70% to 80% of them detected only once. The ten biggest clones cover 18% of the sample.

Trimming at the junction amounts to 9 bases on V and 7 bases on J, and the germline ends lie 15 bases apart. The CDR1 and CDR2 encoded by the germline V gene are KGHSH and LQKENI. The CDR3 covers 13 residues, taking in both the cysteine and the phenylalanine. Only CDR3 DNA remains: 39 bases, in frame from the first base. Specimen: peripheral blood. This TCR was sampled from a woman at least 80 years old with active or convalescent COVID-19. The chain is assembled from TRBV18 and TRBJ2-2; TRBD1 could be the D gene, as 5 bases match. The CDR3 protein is CASQGSGLGELFF. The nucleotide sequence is TGTGCCAGTCAGGGATCCGGCCTCGGGGAGCTGTTTTTT.